This T cell receptor beta chain was obtained from a study of CD8 T cells in Susac syndrome (dated by TCRdb to between 2018 and 2020). Study-level background: Repertoire sequencing was used to test whether CD8+ T cell activation and differentiation in Susac syndrome was antigen driven. The clonality of the CD8+ T cell repertoire was compared across about 12 healthy donors, some 14 Susac syndrome patients and about 16 multiple sclerosis patients. What the authors observed across the whole study: The number of individuals in the TCR sequencing and HLA analysis was recognized as being relatively small.

RNA was extracted using the RNeasy kit, and about 0.5 to 1 ug of the RNA was reverse transcribed with random hexamers. The immunoSEQ multiplex PCR assay, which covers 54 Vbeta and 13 Jbeta segments, was used to amplify TCR beta CDR3 regions. Bias from PCR amplification was corrected by using a synthetic template baseline for primer optimization and for computational correction. Per the source publication's procedure: Reads were annotated to V, D and J genes per IMGT and analyzed with immunoSEQ Analyzer, keeping only productive sequences. To calculate clonality, Shannon entropy was normalized by log2 of the number of productive unique sequences and then subtracted from one. For each patient and control, public and private clones were evaluated within the 100 most prevalent clones. Susac-specific clones were defined as absent from healthy and MS cohorts, over a thousand published viral clones and other ImmuneACCESS disease sequences. TCRdb took the public reads, trimmed them with fastp at Q25, ran MiXCR for clone calling and kept in-frame beta chains. Entries that share a CDR3 protein sequence are merged under the most common genes and DNA. Here the V and J calls rest on TCRdb's processing, not on the authors' analysis. The table for this sample lists around 130,000 distinct CDR3 sequences; 90% to 95% of them were counted only once. The ten biggest clones cover 0.24% of the sample.

For CDR1 and CDR2, the germline V gene (reference sequence) lists MNHEY and SMNVEV. The CDR3 covers 14 residues, taking in both the cysteine and the phenylalanine. This entry keeps only the CDR3 DNA: 42 bases, framed from base 1. V lost 5 bases and J lost 3 bases; the stretch between them is 14 bases long. Peripheral blood CD8+ and CD4+ T cells from healthy donors, Susac syndrome patients and multiple sclerosis patients were profiled by high-throughput TCR beta sequencing. The multiple sclerosis controls were treatment-naive patients who had stable or active relapsing-remitting disease and met the revised McDonald criteria. Bulk CD8+ and CD4+ T cells were purified by magnetic negative isolation, while CD8+ TEMRA cells were enriched using FACS. Blood was drawn into EDTA tubes, processed within 24 hours, and PBMCs were isolated by density gradient centrifugation. PBMCs intended for TCR sequencing were cryopreserved in liquid nitrogen and thawed later in a water bath at 37 degrees C. The sorted or isolated CD4+, CD8+ and CD8+ TEMRA cells had a purity of 90% or higher.

This clonotype was detected only a few times. The antigen it recognizes is unknown. Qualities for individual bases were not recorded, and no much larger clone is one base off. The receptor chain draws on TRBV27 and TRBJ2-7; the best D guess is TRBD2, with 6 bases matching. The sequencing sample was made of CD8+ T cells from PBMCs. The clonotype was recovered from a human donor with multiple sclerosis. CDR3 sequence: CASSTGLGGYEQYF. Here is the DNA: TGTGCCAGCAGTACAGGACTGGGAGGCTACGAGCAGTACTTC.